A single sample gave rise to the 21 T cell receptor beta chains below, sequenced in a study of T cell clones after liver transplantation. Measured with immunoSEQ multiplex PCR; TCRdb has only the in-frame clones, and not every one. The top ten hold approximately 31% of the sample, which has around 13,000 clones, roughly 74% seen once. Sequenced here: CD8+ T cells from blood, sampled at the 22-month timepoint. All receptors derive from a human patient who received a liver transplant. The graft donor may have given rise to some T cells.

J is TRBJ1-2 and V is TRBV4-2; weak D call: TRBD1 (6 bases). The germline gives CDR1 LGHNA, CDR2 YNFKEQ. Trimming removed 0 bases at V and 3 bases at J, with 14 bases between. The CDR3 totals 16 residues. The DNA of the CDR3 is TGTGCCAGCAGCCAAGACGATGGGGGGCTCCACTATGGCTACACCTTC. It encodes CASSQDDGGLHYGYTF.

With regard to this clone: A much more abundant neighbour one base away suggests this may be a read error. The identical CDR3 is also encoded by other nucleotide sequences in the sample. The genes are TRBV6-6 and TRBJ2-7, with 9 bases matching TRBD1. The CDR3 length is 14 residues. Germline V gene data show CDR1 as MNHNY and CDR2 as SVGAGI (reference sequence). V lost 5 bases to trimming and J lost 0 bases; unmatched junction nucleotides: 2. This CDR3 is CASSPGQGSYEQYF. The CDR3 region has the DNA TGTGCCAGCAGTCCGGGACAGGGCTCCTACGAGCAGTACTTC.

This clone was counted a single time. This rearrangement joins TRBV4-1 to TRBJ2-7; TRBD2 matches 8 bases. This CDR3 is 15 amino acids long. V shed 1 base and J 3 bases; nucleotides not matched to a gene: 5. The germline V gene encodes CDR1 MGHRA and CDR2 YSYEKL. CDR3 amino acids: CASSQVPSGRYEQYF. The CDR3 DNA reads TGCGCCAGCAGCCAAGTTCCTAGCGGGCGCTACGAGCAGTACTTC.

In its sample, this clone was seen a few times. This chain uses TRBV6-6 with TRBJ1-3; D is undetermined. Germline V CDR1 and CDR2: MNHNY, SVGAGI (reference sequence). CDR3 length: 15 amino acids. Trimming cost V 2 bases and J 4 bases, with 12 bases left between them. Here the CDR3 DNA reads TGTGCCAGCAGTTACGGTCGGACTCTGGGAAACACCATATATTTT. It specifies CASSYGRTLGNTIYF.

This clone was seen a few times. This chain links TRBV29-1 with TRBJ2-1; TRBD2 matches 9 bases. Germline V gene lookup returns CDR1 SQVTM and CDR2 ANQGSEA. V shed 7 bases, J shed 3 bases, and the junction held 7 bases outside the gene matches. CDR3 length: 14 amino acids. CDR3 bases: TGCAGCGATCAGACTAGCGGCTACTACAATGAGCAGTTCTTC. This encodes CSDQTSGYYNEQFF.

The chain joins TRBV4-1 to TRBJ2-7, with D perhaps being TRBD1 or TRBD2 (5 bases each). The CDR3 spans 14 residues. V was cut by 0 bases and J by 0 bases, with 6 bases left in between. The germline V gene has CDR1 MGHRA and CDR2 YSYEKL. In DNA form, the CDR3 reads TGCGCCAGCAGCCAAGATGGGGGCTCCTACGAGCAGTACTTC. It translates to CASSQDGGSYEQYF.

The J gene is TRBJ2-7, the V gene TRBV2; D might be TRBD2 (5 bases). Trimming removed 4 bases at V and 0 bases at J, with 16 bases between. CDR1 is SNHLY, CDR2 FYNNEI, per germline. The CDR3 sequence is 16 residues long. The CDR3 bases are TGTGCCAGCAGTGTCGGGGATGGGCGGGTCTCCTACGAGCAGTACTTC. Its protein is CASSVGDGRVSYEQYF.

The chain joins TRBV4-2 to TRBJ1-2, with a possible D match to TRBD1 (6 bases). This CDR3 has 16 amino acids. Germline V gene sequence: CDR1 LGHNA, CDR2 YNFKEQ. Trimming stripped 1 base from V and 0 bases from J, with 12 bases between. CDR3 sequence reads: CASSQARDTSNYGYTF. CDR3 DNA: TGTGCCAGCAGCCAAGCAAGGGACACCTCTAACTATGGCTACACCTTC.

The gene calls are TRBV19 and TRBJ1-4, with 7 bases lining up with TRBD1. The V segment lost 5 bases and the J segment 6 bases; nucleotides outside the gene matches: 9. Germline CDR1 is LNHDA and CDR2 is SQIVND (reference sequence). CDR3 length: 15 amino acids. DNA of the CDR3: TGTGCCAGTAGTTTTCCGGACAGGCTCCATGAAAAACTGTTTTTT. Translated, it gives CASSFPDRLHEKLFF.

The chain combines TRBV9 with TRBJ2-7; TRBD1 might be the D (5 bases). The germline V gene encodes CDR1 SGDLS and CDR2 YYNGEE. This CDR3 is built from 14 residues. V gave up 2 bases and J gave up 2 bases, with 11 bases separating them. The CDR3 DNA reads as TGTGCCAGCAGCGTGACCGACAGCCCCTACGAGCAGTACTTC. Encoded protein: CASSVTDSPYEQYF. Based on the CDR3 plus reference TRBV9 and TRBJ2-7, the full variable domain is DSGVTQTPKHLITATGQRVTLRCSPRSGDLSVYWYQQSLDQGLQFLIQYYNGEERAKGNILERFSAQQFPDLHSELNLSSLELGDSALYFCASSVTDSPYEQYFGPGTRLTVT.

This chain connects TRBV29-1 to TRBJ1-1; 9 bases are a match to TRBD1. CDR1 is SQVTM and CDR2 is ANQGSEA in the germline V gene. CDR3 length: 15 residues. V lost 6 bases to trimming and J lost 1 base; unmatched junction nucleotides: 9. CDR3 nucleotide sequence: TGCAGCGTCGGGACAGGGATGAGGGGGAACACTGAAGCTTTCTTT. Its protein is CSVGTGMRGNTEAFF.

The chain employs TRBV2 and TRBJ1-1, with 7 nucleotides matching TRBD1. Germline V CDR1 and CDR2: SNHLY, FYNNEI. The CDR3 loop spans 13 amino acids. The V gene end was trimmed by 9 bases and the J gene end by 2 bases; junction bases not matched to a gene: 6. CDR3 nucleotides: TGTGCCAGGAGGACAGGCAAAAACACTGAAGCTTTCTTT. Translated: CARRTGKNTEAFF.

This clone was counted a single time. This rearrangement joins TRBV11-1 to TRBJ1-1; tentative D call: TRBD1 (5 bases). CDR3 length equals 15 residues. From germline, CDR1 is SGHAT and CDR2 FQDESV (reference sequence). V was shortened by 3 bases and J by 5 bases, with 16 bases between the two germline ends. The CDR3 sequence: CASSFPAGVGTEAFF. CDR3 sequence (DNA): TGTGCCAGCAGCTTCCCCGCGGGGGTGGGGACTGAAGCTTTCTTT.

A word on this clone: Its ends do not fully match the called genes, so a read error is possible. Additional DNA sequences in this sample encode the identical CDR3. This CDR3 reads CASSHERGKTYEQYF. The CDR3 DNA reads TGTGCCAGCAGCCATGAGAGAGGAAAGACCTACGAGCAGTACTTC. This chain joins TRBV4-1 and TRBJ2-7, with D uncertain. The CDR3 consists of 15 residues. In germline, CDR1 is MGHRA, CDR2 YSYEKL.

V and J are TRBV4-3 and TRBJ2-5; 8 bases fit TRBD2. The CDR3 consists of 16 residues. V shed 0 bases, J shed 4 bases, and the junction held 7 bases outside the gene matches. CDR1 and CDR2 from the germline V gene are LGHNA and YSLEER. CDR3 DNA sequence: TGCGCCAGCAGCCAAGACAGGAACCGGGGGGGAGAGACCCAGTACTTC. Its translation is CASSQDRNRGGETQYF.

Here the CDR3 reads CASSPSDDRPDGTQYF. CDR3 nucleotides: TGTGCCAGCAGTCCCTCCGACGATCGACCGGACGGTACGCAGTATTTT. The chain combines TRBV27 with TRBJ2-3, with D uncertain. V lost 5 bases to trimming and J lost 8 bases, with 23 bases between them. Germline assignment: CDR1 MNHEY and CDR2 SMNVEV (reference sequence). The CDR3 is 16 residues long.

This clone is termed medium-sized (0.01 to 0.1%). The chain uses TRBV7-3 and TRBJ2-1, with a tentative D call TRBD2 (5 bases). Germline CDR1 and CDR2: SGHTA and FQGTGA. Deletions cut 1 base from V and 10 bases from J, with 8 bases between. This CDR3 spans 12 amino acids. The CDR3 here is CASSLIGEEQFF. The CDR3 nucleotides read TGTGCCAGCAGCTTAATTGGGGAGGAGCAGTTCTTC.

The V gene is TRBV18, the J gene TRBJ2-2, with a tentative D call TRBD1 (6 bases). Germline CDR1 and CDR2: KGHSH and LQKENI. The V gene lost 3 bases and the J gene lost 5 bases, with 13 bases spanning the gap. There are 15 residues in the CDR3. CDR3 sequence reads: CASSPRDTGTGELFF. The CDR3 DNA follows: TGTGCCAGCTCACCCCGGGACACTGGTACCGGGGAGCTGTTTTTT.

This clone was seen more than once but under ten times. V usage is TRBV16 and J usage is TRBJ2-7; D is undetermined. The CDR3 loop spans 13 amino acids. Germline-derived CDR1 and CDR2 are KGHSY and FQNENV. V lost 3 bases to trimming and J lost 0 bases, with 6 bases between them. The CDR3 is CASSQGNSYEQYF. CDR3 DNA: TGTGCCAGCAGCCAGGGCAACTCCTACGAGCAGTACTTC. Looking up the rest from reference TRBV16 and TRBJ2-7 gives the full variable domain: GEEVAQTPKHLVRGEGQKAKLYCAPIKGHSYVFWYQQVLKNEFKFLISFQNENVFDETGMPKERFSAKCLPNSPCSLEIQATKLEDSAVYFCASSQGNSYEQYFGPGTRLTVT.

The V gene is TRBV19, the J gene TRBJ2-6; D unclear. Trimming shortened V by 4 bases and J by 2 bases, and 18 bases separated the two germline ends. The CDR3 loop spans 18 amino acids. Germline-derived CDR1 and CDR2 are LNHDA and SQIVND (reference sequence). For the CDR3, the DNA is TGTGCCAGTAGTAGTGGGATCGCTTCTCATCCTGGGGCCAACGTCCTGACTTTC. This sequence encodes CASSSGIASHPGANVLTF.

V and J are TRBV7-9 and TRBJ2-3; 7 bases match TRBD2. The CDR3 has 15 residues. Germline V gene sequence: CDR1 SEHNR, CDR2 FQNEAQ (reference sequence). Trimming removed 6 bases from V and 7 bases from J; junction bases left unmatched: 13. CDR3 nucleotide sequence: TGTGCCAGCAGTTTTAGGGACGGAGGGACTAATACGCAGTATTTT. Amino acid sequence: CASSFRDGGTNTQYF.